These 10 T cell receptor beta chains were all obtained from the same sample, sequenced in a study of T cells in Graves' hyperthyroidism and ophthalmopathy. Amplification of TCR beta CDR3 regions used RNA as the template. When the TCR CDR3 underwent first-round RT-PCR, the HTBI primer set was used. TCRdb recomputed calls from the multiplex PCR reads with MiXCR, one row per CDR3 protein. The table includes hundreds of thousands of distinct CDR3 sequences, about 15% detected once. Sequencing was performed on blood. The receptors come from a woman in her late teens or twenties with Graves' ophthalmopathy.

Many counts were recorded for this clonotype. This rearrangement joins TRBV28 to TRBJ2-3; D remains unclear. CDR1 and CDR2 from the germline V gene are MDHEN and SYDVKM. The CDR3 loop spans 12 amino acids. V gave up 6 bases and J gave up 6 bases, with 10 bases separating them. This CDR3 reads CASREGGDTQYF. CDR3 coding DNA: TGTGCCAGCAGGGAAGGTGGGGATACGCAGTATTTT.

Many counts were recorded for this clonotype. This chain joins TRBV28 and TRBJ2-1, with D maybe TRBD2 (6 bases). The germline V gene encodes CDR1 MDHEN and CDR2 SYDVKM. The CDR3 has 15 amino acids. V was cut by 4 bases and J by 1 base, with 11 bases left in between. The CDR3 loop is CASSSGTASYNEQFF. The CDR3 coding sequence is TGTGCCAGCAGTTCCGGGACTGCGTCCTACAATGAGCAGTTCTTC.

This clonotype was seen more than once but under ten times. The chain employs TRBV7-8 and TRBJ2-7, with TRBD1 as a possible D gene (5 bases). Germline CDR1 is SGHVS and CDR2 is FQNEAQ. The V end lost 1 base, the J end lost 5 bases, and 15 bases lay between the germline ends. This CDR3 has 15 residues. In DNA form, the CDR3 reads TGTGCCAGCAGCTTAGGGGATACAGGATGGGACGAGCAGTACTTC. It yields the protein CASSLGDTGWDEQYF.

This clonotype occurred many times. This rearrangement joins TRBV3-1 to TRBJ1-1; D might be TRBD1 (6 bases). CDR1 and CDR2 (germline): LGHDT, YNNKEL (reference sequence). V was cut by 4 bases and J by 4 bases, with 13 bases left in between. There are 14 residues in the CDR3. CDR3 protein: CASSPRGQGTEAFF. The CDR3 region has the DNA TGTGCCAGCAGCCCACGGGGGCAGGGCACTGAAGCTTTCTTT.

This clonotype was recorded many times. The J gene is TRBJ2-1, the V gene TRBV27; TRBD2 agrees at 13 bases. The CDR3 contains 18 residues. Germline lookup yields CDR1 MNHEY and CDR2 SMNVEV (reference sequence). The trim removed 5 bases at V and 7 bases at J, leaving 14 bases unmatched. CDR3 sequence (DNA): TGTGCCAGCAGTATCACTAGCGGGGGGGCCTTAAATTTGAATGAGCAGTTCTTC. Protein: CASSITSGGALNLNEQFF.

This clonotype has at least ten counts. The gene calls are TRBV6-1 and TRBJ1-5; the D is unclear. In germline, CDR1 is MNHNS, CDR2 SASEGT. The V gene lost 6 bases and the J gene lost 5 bases, with 14 bases spanning the gap. This CDR3 region has 14 residues. Here the CDR3 reads CASSSRTADQPQHF. CDR3 nucleotides: TGTGCCAGCAGCTCCAGGACGGCAGATCAGCCCCAGCATTTT.

This clonotype showed up just a few times. The chain recombines TRBV15 with TRBJ2-5, with D unclear. This CDR3 spans 13 amino acids. CDR1 is LNHNV and CDR2 is YYDKDF in the germline V gene (reference sequence). The germline V and J ends were trimmed by 0 bases and 5 bases, with 7 bases remaining between them. This CDR3 is CATSREGLETQYF. Written as DNA, the CDR3 is TGTGCCACCAGCAGAGAAGGGTTGGAGACCCAGTACTTC.

This clonotype was seen repeatedly, ten times or more. The chain combines TRBV20-1 with TRBJ1-1; TRBD1 aligns across 7 bases. V lost 6 bases and J lost 11; bases outside the gene matches: 18. CDR1 is DFQATT and CDR2 is SNEGSKA in the germline V gene (reference sequence). This CDR3 is built from 14 residues. CDR3 residues: CSARRTGPLIEAFF. In DNA form, the CDR3 reads TGCAGTGCCCGCCGGACAGGACCTTTGATTGAGGCTTTCTTT.

This clonotype was detected many times. The chain joins TRBV7-2 to TRBJ2-3; TRBD2 is a possible D gene (6 bases). This CDR3 has 15 amino acids. V lost 3 bases and J 3 bases, leaving 13 bases between the germline ends. Germline CDR1 SGHTA, CDR2 FQGNSA. DNA for the CDR3: TGTGCCAGCAGCTTTCCTTCTGCGGGAACAGATACGCAGTATTTT. This sequence encodes CASSFPSAGTDTQYF.

This clonotype was detected a few times. The gene calls are TRBV9 and TRBJ1-1; 7 positions agree with TRBD1. The germline CDR1 and CDR2 sequences are SGDLS and YYNGEE. The V gene end was trimmed by 0 bases and the J gene end by 6 bases; junction bases not matched to a gene: 5. This CDR3 spans 14 amino acids. Here the CDR3 DNA reads TGTGCCAGCAGCGTAGGGAGGGGGCCGGCTGAAGCTTTCTTT. Its translation: CASSVGRGPAEAFF.